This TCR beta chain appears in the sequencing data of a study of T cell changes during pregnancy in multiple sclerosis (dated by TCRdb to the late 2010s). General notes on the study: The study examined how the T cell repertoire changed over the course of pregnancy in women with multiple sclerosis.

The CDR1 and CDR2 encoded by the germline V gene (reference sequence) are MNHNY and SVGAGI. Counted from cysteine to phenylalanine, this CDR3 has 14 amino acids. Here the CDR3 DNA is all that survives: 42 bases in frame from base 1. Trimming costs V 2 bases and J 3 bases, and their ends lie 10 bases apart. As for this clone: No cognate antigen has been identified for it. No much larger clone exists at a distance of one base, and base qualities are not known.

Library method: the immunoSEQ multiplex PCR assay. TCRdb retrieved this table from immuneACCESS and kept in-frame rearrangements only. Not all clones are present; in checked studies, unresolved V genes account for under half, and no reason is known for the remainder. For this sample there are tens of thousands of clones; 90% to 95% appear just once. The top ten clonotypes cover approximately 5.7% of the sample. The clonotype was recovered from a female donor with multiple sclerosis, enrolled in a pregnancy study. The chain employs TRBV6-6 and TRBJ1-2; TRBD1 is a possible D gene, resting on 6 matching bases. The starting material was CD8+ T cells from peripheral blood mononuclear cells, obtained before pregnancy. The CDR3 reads CASSYEDRYYGYTF. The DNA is TGTGCCAGCAGTTACGAGGACAGATACTATGGCTACACCTTC.